This TCR beta chain was identified during a study of shared clonotypes between healthy human individuals. Germline CDR1 and CDR2: SGHDT and YYEEEE. This CDR3 has 16 amino acids. With 0 bases removed from V and 5 bases from J, the gap between germline ends came to 17 bases. Sequenced by immunoSEQ multiplex PCR; TCRdb stores in-frame clones only, minus some. The data show over 850,000 clones, approximately 78% seen once. Study-wide points: The diversity represented, both genetic and in exposure history, was limited by few donors.

To note about this clone: Its specificity is not known.

This TCR came from a man aged 18 to 29 in good health. Some clones in this sample may be carry-over from other donors' samples. V usage is TRBV5-6 and J usage is TRBJ1-1; D gene uncertain. Sequencing input: memory CD4+ T cells from PBMCs. Noted subset: CD45RA-negative fraction. CDR3 sequence: CASSLARRKGWTEAFF. The CDR3 DNA is TGTGCCAGCAGCTTGGCACGCAGGAAAGGTTGGACTGAAGCTTTCTTT.